This record covers a single TCR beta chain. The data originate from a study of shared T cell receptors in the human thymus. The repertoire was sequenced with immunoSEQ multiplex PCR; TCRdb's copy has only in-frame clones and lacks some. The sample includes 550,000 to 800,000 clones, 70% to 90% of them seen just once. Between the trimmed V and J ends, which lost 10 bases and 6 bases, there was a span of 18 bases. Germline CDR1 and CDR2: SEHNR and FQNEAQ (reference sequence). The CDR3 is made up of 13 amino acids. The same sample was also studied in work on human thymus T cells.

The source material was thymocytes. The clonotype originates from a girl under three years old with a congenital heart defect. The chain combines TRBV7-9 with TRBJ1-2; D is perhaps TRBD1 (5 bases). This CDR3 is CATKARVKDGYTF. The CDR3 DNA reads TGTGCCACCAAAGCCAGGGTCAAAGATGGCTACACCTTC.